This TCR beta chain emerged from a study of CD8+CD57+ T cells in acquired aplastic anemia. Overall study: DNA from sorted CD4+ and CD8+ cells averaged roughly 3.2 ug.

Before being chosen for sequencing, patients had shown CD8+CD57+ cell expansion by flow cytometry. Patients were therapy-naive when their blood was sampled. The study profiled TCR beta VDJ and CDR3 using genomic DNA as template. A single record per CDR3 protein comes from TCRdb applying MiXCR to the reads. The table has about 150,000 distinct CDR3 sequences, less than 60% seen once. Germline CDR1 reads KGHDR; CDR2 reads SFDVKD. The CDR3 runs 14 residues. V lost 5 bases and J 6 bases, leaving 16 bases between the germline ends. Sequenced sample: sorted CD4+, CD8+, or CD8+CD57+ T cells (not recorded which) from PBMCs. This sequence was found in a human donor with aplastic anemia. The V and J genes are TRBV24-1 and TRBJ2-7, with D perhaps TRBD1 or TRBD2 (5 bases each). The CDR3 DNA reads as TGTGCCACCAGTGCAAGGGGACGGATCTCCGAGCAGTACTTC. Its translation: CATSARGRISEQYF.